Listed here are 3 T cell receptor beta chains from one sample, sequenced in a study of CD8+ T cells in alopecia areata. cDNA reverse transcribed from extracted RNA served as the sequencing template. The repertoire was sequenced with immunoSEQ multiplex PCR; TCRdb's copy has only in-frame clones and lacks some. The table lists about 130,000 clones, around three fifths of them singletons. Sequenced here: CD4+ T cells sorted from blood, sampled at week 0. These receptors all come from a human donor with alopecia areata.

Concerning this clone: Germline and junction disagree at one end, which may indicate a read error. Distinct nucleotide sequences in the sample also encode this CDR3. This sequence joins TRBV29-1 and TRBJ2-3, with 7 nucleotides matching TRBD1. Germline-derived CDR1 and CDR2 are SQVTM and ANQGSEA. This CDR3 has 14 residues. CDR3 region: CSAKDWTGTDTQYF. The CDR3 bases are TGCAGCGCCAAGGACTGGACAGGCACAGATACACAGTATTTT.

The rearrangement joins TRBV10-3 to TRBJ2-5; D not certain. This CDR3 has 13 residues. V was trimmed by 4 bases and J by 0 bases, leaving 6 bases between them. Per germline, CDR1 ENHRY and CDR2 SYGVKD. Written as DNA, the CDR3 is TGTGCCATCAGTGGACGGGACCAAGAGACCCAGTACTTC. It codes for CAISGRDQETQYF.

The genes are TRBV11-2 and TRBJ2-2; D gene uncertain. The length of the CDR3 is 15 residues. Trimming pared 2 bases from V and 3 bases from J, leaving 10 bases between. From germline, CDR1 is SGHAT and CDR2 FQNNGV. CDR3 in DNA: TGTGCCAGCAGCTTACAAAACCTAGACACCGGGGAGCTGTTTTTT. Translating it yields CASSLQNLDTGELFF.